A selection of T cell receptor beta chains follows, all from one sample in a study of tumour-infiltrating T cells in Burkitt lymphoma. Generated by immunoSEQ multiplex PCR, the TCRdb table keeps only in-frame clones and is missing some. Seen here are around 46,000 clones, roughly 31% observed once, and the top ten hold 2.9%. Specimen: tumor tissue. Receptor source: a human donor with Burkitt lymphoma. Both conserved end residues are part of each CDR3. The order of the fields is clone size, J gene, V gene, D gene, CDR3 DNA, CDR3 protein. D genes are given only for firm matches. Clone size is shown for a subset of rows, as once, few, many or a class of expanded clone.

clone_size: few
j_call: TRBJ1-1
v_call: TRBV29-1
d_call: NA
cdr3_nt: TGCAGCGTTGAAGAAAACGGCCAGCAGGCTTTCTTT
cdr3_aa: CSVEENGQQAFF

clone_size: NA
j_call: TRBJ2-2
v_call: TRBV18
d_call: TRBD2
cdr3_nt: TGTGCCAGCTCACCACCACTAGCGCTGGCGAACACCGGGGAGCTGTTTTTT
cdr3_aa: CASSPPLALANTGELFF

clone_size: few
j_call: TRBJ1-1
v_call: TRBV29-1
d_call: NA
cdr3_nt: TGCAGCGTTTCCCCTGGGGGAGCGAACACTGAAGCTTTCTTT
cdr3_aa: CSVSPGGANTEAFF

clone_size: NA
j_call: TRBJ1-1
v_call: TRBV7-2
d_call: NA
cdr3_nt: TGTGCCAGCAGCTTAAACCACATATTGAACACTGAAGCTTTCTTT
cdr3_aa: CASSLNHILNTEAFF

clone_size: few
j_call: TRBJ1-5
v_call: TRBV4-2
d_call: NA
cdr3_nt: TGTGCCAGCAGCCAAGTCCTCGGCGGGAACCAGCCCCAGCATTTT
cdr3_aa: CASSQVLGGNQPQHF

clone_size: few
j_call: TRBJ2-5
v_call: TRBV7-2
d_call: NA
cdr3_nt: TGTGCCAGCAGCGCCGGGGGAGCGGCCGAGACCCAGTACTTC
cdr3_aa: CASSAGGAAETQYF

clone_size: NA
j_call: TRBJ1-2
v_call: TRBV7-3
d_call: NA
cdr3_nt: TGTGCCAGCAGCCCAACAGGGCGAGGAACCGCTAACTATGGCTACACCTTC
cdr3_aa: CASSPTGRGTANYGYTF

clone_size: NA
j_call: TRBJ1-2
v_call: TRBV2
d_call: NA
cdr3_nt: TGTGCCAGCAGTTACGTGGAGGGTGAAGGCTATACCTTC
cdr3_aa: CASSYVEGEGYTF

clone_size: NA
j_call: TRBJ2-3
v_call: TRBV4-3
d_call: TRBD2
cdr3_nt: TGCGCCAGCAGCCAAGATAAGAGCGGGGATCTGGGAGATACGCAGTATTTT
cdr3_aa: CASSQDKSGDLGDTQYF

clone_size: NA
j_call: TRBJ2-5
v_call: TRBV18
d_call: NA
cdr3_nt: TGTGCCAGCTCACCATCCGGGACGGCCCGAAGGGGGGAGACCCAGTACTTC
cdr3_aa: CASSPSGTARRGETQYF

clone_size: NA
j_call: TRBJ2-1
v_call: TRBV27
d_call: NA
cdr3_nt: TGTGCCAGCAGTTTAGGGGCGACCTGGAATGAGCAGTTCTTC
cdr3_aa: CASSLGATWNEQFF

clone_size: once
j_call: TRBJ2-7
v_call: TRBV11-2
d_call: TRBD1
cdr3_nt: TGTGCCAGCAGCTCGGTGGGACAGGTCCCTACCTACGAGCAGTACTTC
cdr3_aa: CASSSVGQVPTYEQYF

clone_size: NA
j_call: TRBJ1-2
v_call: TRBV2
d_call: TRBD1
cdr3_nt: TGTGCCAGCAGGGAGGGACAGGGAAACTATGGCTACACCTTC
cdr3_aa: CASREGQGNYGYTF

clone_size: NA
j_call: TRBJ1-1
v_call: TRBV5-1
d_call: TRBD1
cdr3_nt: TGCGCCAGCAGCCCTTCGCAGGGGGCGCGTAGGGCTGAAGCTTTCTTT
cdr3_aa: CASSPSQGARRAEAFF

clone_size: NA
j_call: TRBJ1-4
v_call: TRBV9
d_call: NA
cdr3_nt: TGTGCCAGCAGCGTAGGACAGAGAACAAATGAAAAACTGTTTTTT
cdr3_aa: CASSVGQRTNEKLFF

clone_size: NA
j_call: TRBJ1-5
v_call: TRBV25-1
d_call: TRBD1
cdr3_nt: TGTGCCAGCAGTGACTCGACAGGGGGCAATCAGCCCCAGCATTTT
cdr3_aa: CASSDSTGGNQPQHF

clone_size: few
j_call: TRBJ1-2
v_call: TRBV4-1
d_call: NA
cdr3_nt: TGCGCCAGCAGCCATGGGGACACCTATGGCTACACCTTC
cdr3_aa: CASSHGDTYGYTF

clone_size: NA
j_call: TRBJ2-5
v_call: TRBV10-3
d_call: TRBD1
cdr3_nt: TGTGCCATCAGGGGGACAGGGTGGGAGACCCAGTACTTC
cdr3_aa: CAIRGTGWETQYF

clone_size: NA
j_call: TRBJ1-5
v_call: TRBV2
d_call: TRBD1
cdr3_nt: TGTGCCAGCAGTGAGGCACAGGGGGGAGGTCAGCCCCAGCATTTT
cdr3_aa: CASSEAQGGGQPQHF

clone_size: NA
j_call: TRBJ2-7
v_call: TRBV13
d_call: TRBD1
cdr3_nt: TGTGCCAGCAGCCGCGGGGGACAGGGATTCGAGCAGTACTTC
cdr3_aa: CASSRGGQGFEQYF

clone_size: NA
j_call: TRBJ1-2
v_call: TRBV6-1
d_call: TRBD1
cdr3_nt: TGTGCCAGCAGGGACAGGGGGCGCCTTGGCTACACCTTC
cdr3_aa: CASRDRGRLGYTF

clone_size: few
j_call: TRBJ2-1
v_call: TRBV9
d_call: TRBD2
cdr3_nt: TGTGCCAGCAGCCTTAGCGGGGGTCCTTACAATGAGCAGTTCTTC
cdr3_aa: CASSLSGGPYNEQFF

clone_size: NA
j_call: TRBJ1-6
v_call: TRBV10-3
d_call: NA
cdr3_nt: TGTGCCATCAGGGGGACTTCGAATAATTCACCCCTCCACTTT
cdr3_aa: CAIRGTSNNSPLHF

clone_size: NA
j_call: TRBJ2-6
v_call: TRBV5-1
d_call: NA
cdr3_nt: TGCGCCAGCAGCCCCGACAGAACTGGGGCCAACGTCCTGACTTTC
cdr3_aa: CASSPDRTGANVLTF

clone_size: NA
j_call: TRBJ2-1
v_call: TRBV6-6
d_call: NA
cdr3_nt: TGTGCCAGCAGTTACCGCCGCTCCTACAATGAGCAGTTCTTC
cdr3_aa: CASSYRRSYNEQFF

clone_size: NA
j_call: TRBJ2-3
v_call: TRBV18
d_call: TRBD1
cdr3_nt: TGTGCCAGCTCGCCGATCGGACAGGGCAGCACAGATACGCAGTATTTT
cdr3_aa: CASSPIGQGSTDTQYF

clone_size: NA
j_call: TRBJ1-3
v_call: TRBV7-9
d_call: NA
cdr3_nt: TGTGCCAGCTTTGAGGCAGGGGCTGGAAACACCATATATTTT
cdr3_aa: CASFEAGAGNTIYF

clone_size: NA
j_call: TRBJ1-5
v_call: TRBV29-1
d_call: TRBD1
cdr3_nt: TGCAGCGTTGACAACAGGGGGTATAGCAATCAGCCCCAGCATTTT
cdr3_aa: CSVDNRGYSNQPQHF

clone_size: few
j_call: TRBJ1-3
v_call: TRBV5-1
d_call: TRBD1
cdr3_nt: TGCGCCAGCAGCCGAGACAGGGTCGCTGGAAACACCATATATTTT
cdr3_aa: CASSRDRVAGNTIYF

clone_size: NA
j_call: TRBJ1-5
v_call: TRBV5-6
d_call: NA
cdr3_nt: TGTGCCAGCAGCTTACGACAGGTGGGTCAGCCCCAGCATTTT
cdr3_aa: CASSLRQVGQPQHF

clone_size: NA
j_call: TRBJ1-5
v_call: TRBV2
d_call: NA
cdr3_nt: TGTGCCAGCAGTGTGACCCATAGGGGCGGCCAGCCCCAGCATTTT
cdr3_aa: CASSVTHRGGQPQHF

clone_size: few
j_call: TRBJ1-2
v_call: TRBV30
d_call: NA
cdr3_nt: TGTGCCTGGACGGCAGGTTATAGCTACTATGGCTACACCTTC
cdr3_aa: CAWTAGYSYYGYTF

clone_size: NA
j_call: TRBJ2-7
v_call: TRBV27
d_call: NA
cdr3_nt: TGTGCCAGCAGTTTACGGGGCCCGGGGTACGAGCAGTACTTC
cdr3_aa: CASSLRGPGYEQYF

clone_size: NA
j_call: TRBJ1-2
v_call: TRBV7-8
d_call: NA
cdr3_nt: TGTGCCAGCAGCTTAGAAATGGCGGCATGGGGCTACACCTTC
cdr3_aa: CASSLEMAAWGYTF

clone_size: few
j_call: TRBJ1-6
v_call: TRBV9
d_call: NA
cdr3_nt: TGTGCCAGCAGCGTAGGAGAAGGAGACTCACCCCTCCACTTT
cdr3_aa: CASSVGEGDSPLHF

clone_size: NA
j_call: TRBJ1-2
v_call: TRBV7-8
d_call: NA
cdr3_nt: TGTGCCAGCAGCTTAGGCAGGGCGAGTGGCTACACCTTC
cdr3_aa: CASSLGRASGYTF

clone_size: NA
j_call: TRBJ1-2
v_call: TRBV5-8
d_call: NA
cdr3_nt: TGTGCCAGCAGCTTGGGGGCATTGGGTGGCTACACCTTC
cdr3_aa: CASSLGALGGYTF

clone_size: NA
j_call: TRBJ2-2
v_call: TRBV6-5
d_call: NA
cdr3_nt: TGTGCCAGCAGCCGTGGAGCGAACACCGGGGAGCTGTTTTTT
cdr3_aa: CASSRGANTGELFF

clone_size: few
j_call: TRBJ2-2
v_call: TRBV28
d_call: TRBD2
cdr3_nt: TGTGCCAGCAGTTTTAACGGGGGGGCCGCCGGGGAGCTGTTTTTT
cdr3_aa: CASSFNGGAAGELFF

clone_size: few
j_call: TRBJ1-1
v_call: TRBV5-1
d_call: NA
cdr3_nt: TGCGCCAGCAGCTTGGTGGGCGTTAGGAACACTGAAGCTTTCTTT
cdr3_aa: CASSLVGVRNTEAFF

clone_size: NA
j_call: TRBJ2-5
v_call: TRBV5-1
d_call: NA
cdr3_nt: TGCGCCAGCAGCACCGGGAGTCAAGAGACCCAGTACTTC
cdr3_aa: CASSTGSQETQYF

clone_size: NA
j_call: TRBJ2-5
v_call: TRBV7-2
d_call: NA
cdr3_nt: TGTGCCAGCAGCTTAAGTAATAGCAGGGGCCAAGAGACCCAGTACTTC
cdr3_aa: CASSLSNSRGQETQYF

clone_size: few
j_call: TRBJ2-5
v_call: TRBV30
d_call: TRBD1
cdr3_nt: TGTGCCTGGAGTTGGGGACAGGACAACCAAGAGACCCAGTACTTC
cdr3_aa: CAWSWGQDNQETQYF

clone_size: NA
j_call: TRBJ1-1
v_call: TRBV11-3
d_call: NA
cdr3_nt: TGTGCCAGCAGCTTTGCAGGTACGAACACTGAAGCTTTCTTT
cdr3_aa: CASSFAGTNTEAFF

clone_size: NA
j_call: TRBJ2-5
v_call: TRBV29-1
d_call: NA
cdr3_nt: TGCAGCGCGGCCGAAGGTGGGGGCTTTTGGGAGACCCAGTACTTC
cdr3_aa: CSAAEGGGFWETQYF

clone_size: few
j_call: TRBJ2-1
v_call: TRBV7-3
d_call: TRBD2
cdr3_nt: TGTGCCAGCAGCCTGCAGACTAGCTTCTACAATGAGCAGTTCTTC
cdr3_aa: CASSLQTSFYNEQFF

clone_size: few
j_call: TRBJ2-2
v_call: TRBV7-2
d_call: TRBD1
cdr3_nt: TGTGCCAGCAGCTGGGACAGGTCGAACACCGGGGAGCTGTTTTTT
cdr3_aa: CASSWDRSNTGELFF

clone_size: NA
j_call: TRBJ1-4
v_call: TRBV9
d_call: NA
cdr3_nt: TGTGCCAGCAGCGTAGGAGGACGGGTTATTGAAAAACTGTTTTTT
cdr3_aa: CASSVGGRVIEKLFF

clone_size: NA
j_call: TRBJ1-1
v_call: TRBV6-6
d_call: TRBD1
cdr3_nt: TGTGCCAGCAGTTCCCGGACAGGCGGATGGACTGAAGCTTTCTTT
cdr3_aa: CASSSRTGGWTEAFF

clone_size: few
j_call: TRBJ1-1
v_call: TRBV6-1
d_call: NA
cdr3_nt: TGTGCCAGCAGTGAAAGGTTGGCCCTCACTGAAGCTTTCTTT
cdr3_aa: CASSERLALTEAFF

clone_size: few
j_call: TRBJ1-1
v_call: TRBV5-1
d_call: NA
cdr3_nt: TGCGCCAGCAGCTTGGGCAGCTTGAACACTGAAGCTTTCTTT
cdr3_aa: CASSLGSLNTEAFF